The subject of this entry is one T cell receptor beta chain. As yet, its antigen is unknown. The protocol was immunoSEQ multiplex PCR, while the TCRdb copy is restricted to in-frame clones and leaves out a portion. The sample records about 73,000 clones, less than 95% being singletons. This specimen comes from a study of human versus mouse CDR3 diversity and MHC coevolution. Study in general: The immunoSEQ assay reportedly detects one in 200,000 T cells. The study's findings and limits: Most of the three human donors had the lowest clonal inequality.

This CDR3 has 13 residues. Germline V gene lookup returns CDR1 SGHRS and CDR2 YFSETQ. V lost 0 bases to trimming and J lost 11 bases, with 14 bases between them. The source material was naive CD4+ T cells from blood. Indicated subset: CD45RO-negative CD62L-positive naive CD4 T cells. This clonotype was sampled from a person aged 25 to 75 in good health. The chain has TRBV5-1 and TRBJ1-1; D remains ambiguous. The CDR3 sequence is CASSLGSEQVAFF. In DNA form, the CDR3 reads TGCGCCAGCAGCTTGGGTTCGGAGCAAGTCGCTTTCTTT.